The 20 T cell receptor beta chains listed next were all sequenced from one sample in a study of T cell responses to AZD1222 COVID-19 vaccine. Assay used: immunoSEQ multiplex PCR; TCRdb lists only in-frame clones, some missing. The data show about 150,000 clones, 85% to 95% seen once. Specimen: peripheral blood, collected on day 0 of AZD1222 vaccination. The receptor set was obtained from an adult in good health.

This CDR3 is CASSLGQGLSQNTEAFF. The CDR3 bases are TGTGCCAGCAGCTTGGGGCAGGGCCTTTCTCAGAACACTGAAGCTTTCTTT. The rearrangement uses TRBV5-4 and TRBJ1-1; the D gene is possibly TRBD1 (5 bases). V shed 0 bases and J shed 1 base, with 16 bases lying between them. The germline CDR1 and CDR2 sequences are SGHNT and YYREEE (reference sequence). This CDR3 is 17 amino acids long.

The chain combines TRBV27 with TRBJ1-5, with D possibly matching TRBD1 (5 bases). The CDR3 runs 16 residues. The germline V and J ends were trimmed by 0 bases and 3 bases, with 12 bases remaining between them. Germline V gives CDR1 MNHEY, CDR2 SMNVEV (reference sequence). CDR3 residues: CASSLSGGVNNQPQHF. The DNA for the CDR3 is TGTGCCAGCAGTTTATCTGGGGGGGTAAACAATCAGCCCCAGCATTTT.

The chain employs TRBV10-3 and TRBJ1-6, with D possibly being TRBD1 (5 bases). V lost 4 bases and J 5 bases, leaving 18 bases between the germline ends. This CDR3 spans 17 amino acids. Germline assignment: CDR1 ENHRY and CDR2 SYGVKD. The CDR3 bases are TGTGCCATCAGTGGGTCGGTAGGGCAGGGTGATAATTCACCCCTCCACTTT. Its protein is CAISGSVGQGDNSPLHF.

The chain employs TRBV4-1 and TRBJ2-6; D is possibly TRBD2 (6 bases). The CDR3 has 18 amino acids. Germline CDR1 and CDR2: MGHRA and YSYEKL. Trimming pared 5 bases from V and 0 bases from J, leaving 17 bases between. The CDR3 spells CASSGGQRATSGANVLTF. CDR3 sequence (DNA): TGCGCCAGCAGCGGCGGGCAGCGGGCTACCTCTGGGGCCAACGTCCTGACTTTC.

This rearrangement joins TRBV19 to TRBJ2-3; D is perhaps TRBD2 (7 bases). Per the germline V gene, CDR1 is LNHDA and CDR2 is SQIVND (reference sequence). Trimming took off 6 bases at V and 5 bases at J, with 18 bases between the two ends. The CDR3 sequence is 15 residues long. The CDR3 nucleotides read TGTGCCAGTAGCTGGAACGGGGGGCAGAGAGATACGCAGTATTTT. This gives the protein CASSWNGGQRDTQYF.

V usage is TRBV27 and J usage is TRBJ1-6; no definite D call. This CDR3 region has 13 residues. Germline V gene data show CDR1 as MNHEY and CDR2 as SMNVEV (reference sequence). Trimming removed 2 bases from V and 13 bases from J, with 12 bases in between. The CDR3 DNA reads as TGTGCCAGCAGTTTAGGGTATTCGGCGCCCCTCCACTTT. Its protein is CASSLGYSAPLHF.

This sequence joins TRBV2 and TRBJ2-3; D gene unclear. Germline assignment: CDR1 SNHLY and CDR2 FYNNEI. This CDR3 region has 11 residues. V was trimmed by 7 bases and J by 4 bases, leaving 6 bases between them. The CDR3 sequence is CASIRPDTQYF. The CDR3, as DNA: TGTGCCAGCATCCGGCCAGATACGCAGTATTTT.

The V call is TRBV2, the J call TRBJ1-2; D gene unclear. V was clipped by 4 bases and J by 2 bases, with 14 bases between them. The V gene's germline CDR1 is SNHLY and CDR2 FYNNEI. The CDR3 spans 15 residues. The DNA of the CDR3 is TGTGCCAGCAGTGCCCCTGACGGACTAAACTATGGCTACACCTTC. The encoded protein is CASSAPDGLNYGYTF.

This chain links TRBV6-4 with TRBJ2-2; tentatively, D is TRBD1 or TRBD2 (5 bases each). The germline V and J ends were trimmed by 5 bases and 4 bases, with 14 bases remaining between them. The germline gives CDR1 MRHNA, CDR2 SNTAGT. The CDR3 totals 15 residues. CDR3 sequence reads: CASSKRDDPTGELFF. The CDR3 DNA follows: TGTGCCAGCAGTAAAAGGGACGACCCCACCGGGGAGCTGTTTTTT.

V and J are TRBV7-6 and TRBJ2-7; perhaps TRBD2 as D (6 bases). Germline assignment: CDR1 SGHVS and CDR2 FNYEAQ. This CDR3 region has 13 residues. V was shortened by 0 bases and J by 3 bases, with 6 bases between the two germline ends. This CDR3 is CASSLARDYEQYF. CDR3 coding DNA: TGTGCCAGCAGCTTAGCGCGGGACTACGAGCAGTACTTC.

The J gene is TRBJ1-5, the V gene TRBV6-1; TRBD1 is a possible D gene (6 bases). CDR1 MNHNS and CDR2 SASEGT come from the germline V gene. The length of the CDR3 is 14 residues. V was pared by 3 bases and J by 3 bases, with 9 bases between. CDR3 loop: CASSDRGPNQPQHF. Written as DNA, the CDR3 is TGTGCCAGCAGTGACCGGGGGCCCAATCAGCCCCAGCATTTT.

CDR3 sequence (DNA): TGTGCCAGCAGCTTAAAAGGGGGCTTTGGCTACACCTTC. Protein sequence: CASSLKGGFGYTF. The V gene is TRBV7-9, the J gene TRBJ1-2; 7 bases line up with TRBD1. Germline loops: CDR1 SEHNR, CDR2 FQNEAQ (reference sequence). V shed 2 bases, J shed 7 bases, and the junction held 4 bases outside the gene matches. CDR3 size: 13 residues.

The rearrangement links TRBV13 to TRBJ1-4; no reliable D call. The CDR3 sequence is 14 residues long. The V end was cut by 3 bases, the J end by 7 bases, with 12 bases between. Germline CDR1 PRHDT, CDR2 FYEKMQ (reference sequence). CDR3 nucleotide sequence: TGTGCCAGCAGCTTTCGGGAGGTGGGTGAAAAACTGTTTTTT. The encoded protein is CASSFREVGEKLFF. The complete variable domain, with remaining parts taken from reference TRBV13 and TRBJ1-4, reads AAGVIQSPRHLIKEKRETATLKCYPIPRHDTVYWYQQGPGQDPQFLISFYEKMQSDKGSIPDRFSAQQFSDYHSELNMSSLELGDSALYFCASSFREVGEKLFFGSGTQLSVL.

CDR3 nucleotide sequence: TGTGCCACCAGCAGGGGTTCCGGGGAGCTGTTTTTT. It codes for CATSRGSGELFF. The chain couples TRBV24-1 to TRBJ2-2, with D possibly matching TRBD1 (6 bases). In germline, CDR1 is KGHDR, CDR2 SFDVKD. The V end was cut by 7 bases, the J end by 6 bases, with 8 bases between. The CDR3 loop spans 12 amino acids.

The chain joins TRBV25-1 to TRBJ2-3; D remains ambiguous. This CDR3 is built from 15 residues. Trimming removed 1 base from V and 0 bases from J, with 8 bases in between. The germline gives CDR1 MGHDK, CDR2 SYGVNS. This chain's CDR3 is CASSELGQSTDTQYF. CDR3 in DNA: TGTGCCAGCAGTGAATTAGGGCAGAGCACAGATACGCAGTATTTT.

The V gene is TRBV3-1 (or the pseudogene TRBV3-2), the J gene TRBJ2-5, with 9 positions matching TRBD1. Germline CDR1 and CDR2: LGHDT and YNNKEL (reference sequence). The J segment lost 3 bases and the V segment lost 4 bases, leaving 3 bases of the junction unmatched. The CDR3 is 14 residues long. The CDR3 DNA reads TGTGCCAGCAGCCCGGGACAGGGCGAAGAGACCCAGTACTTC. Translating gives CASSPGQGEETQYF.

This rearrangement joins TRBV11-3 to TRBJ1-1; D gene ambiguous. Deletions cut 5 bases from V and 1 base from J, with 11 bases between. Germline CDR1 SGHNT, CDR2 YENEEA. This CDR3 has 14 amino acids. The CDR3 region is CASSDPWENTEAFF. In DNA, the CDR3 is TGTGCCAGCAGCGATCCTTGGGAGAACACTGAAGCTTTCTTT. Complete variable domain (other parts from reference TRBV11-3 and TRBJ1-1): EAGVVQSPRYKIIEKKQPVAFWCNPISGHNTLYWYLQNLGQGPELLIRYENEEAVDDSQLPKDRFSAERLKGVDSTLKIQPAELGDSAVYLCASSDPWENTEAFFGQGTRLTVV.

The chain uses TRBV11-2 and TRBJ1-6; D is uncertain. Germline loops: CDR1 SGHAT, CDR2 FQNNGV. V was pared by 2 bases and J by 7 bases, with 6 bases between. This CDR3 spans 13 amino acids. CDR3 residues: CASSLRRNSPLHF. DNA for the CDR3: TGTGCCAGCAGCTTAAGAAGGAATTCACCCCTCCACTTT.

The chain recombines TRBV28 with TRBJ1-5, with D perhaps matching TRBD1 (5 bases). This CDR3 is 13 amino acids long. CDR1 is MDHEN, CDR2 SYDVKM, per germline. The germline V and J ends were trimmed by 10 bases and 4 bases, with 14 bases remaining between them. This chain's CDR3 is CATILGLNQPQHF. CDR3 DNA: TGTGCCACCATATTGGGGCTGAATCAGCCCCAGCATTTT.

V usage is TRBV19 and J usage is TRBJ1-1; D perhaps matches TRBD1 (6 bases). V lost 3 bases, J lost 5 bases, and 22 bases lay in between. This CDR3 has 17 residues. In germline, CDR1 is LNHDA, CDR2 SQIVND (reference sequence). The CDR3 loop reads CASSIGRKGGAVTEAFF. DNA of the CDR3: TGTGCCAGTAGTATCGGTCGAAAGGGGGGGGCAGTAACTGAAGCTTTCTTT.